Listed here is a single T cell receptor (beta chain). Trimming took 0 bases from V and 5 from J; bases not matched to a gene: 5. Germline V CDR1 and CDR2: SGHTA, FQGNSA. CDR3 length: 16 residues. This record comes from a study of blood T cell repertoires in COVID-19. In the study overall: The cDNA or gDNA used as material had been derived from T cells, B-cell-depleted T cells, or PBMCs.

This table comes from immunoSEQ multiplex PCR, and its TCRdb copy is limited to in-frame clones, with some not included. Among 95,000 to 110,000 clones, roughly 89% were seen once, and the ten largest hold approximately 17%. The chain has TRBV7-2 and TRBJ2-2, with 8 positions matching TRBD2. The TCR sequence derives from a woman of 80 years or more in a cohort sampled during active COVID-19. Sequencing used peripheral blood. This CDR3 reads CASSLAPSGSTGELFF. DNA for the CDR3: TGTGCCAGCAGCTTAGCCCCCAGCGGGAGTACCGGGGAGCTGTTTTTT. Full variable domain (remainder filled in from reference TRBV7-2 and TRBJ2-2): GAGVSQSPSNKVTEKGKDVELRCDPISGHTALYWYRQSLGQGLEFLIYFQGNSAPDKSGLPSDRFSAERTGGSVSTLTIQRTQQEDSAVYLCASSLAPSGSTGELFFGEGSRLTVL.